The entry below gives a single T cell receptor (beta chain) sequence along with its context. The entry originates in a study of CD8+CD57+ T cells in acquired aplastic anemia. Sequencing was done on patients that had shown CD8+CD57+ cell expansion by flow cytometry. Trimming cost V 3 bases and J 5 bases, with 13 bases left between them. The CDR3 totals 15 residues. Germline assignment: CDR1 MNHEY and CDR2 SVGEGT. CDR3 and TCR beta VDJ profiling relied on genomic DNA as the template. Using its own MiXCR run on the reads, TCRdb lists one record per CDR3 protein. Here the sample spans hundreds of thousands of distinct CDR3 sequences, around half being singletons.

The sequenced sample consisted of sorted CD4+, CD8+, or CD8+CD57+ T cells (not recorded which) from PBMCs. The chain joins TRBV6-2 or TRBV6-3 to TRBJ2-2; D remains ambiguous. This TCR was sampled from a human donor with aplastic anemia. CDR3 sequence: CASSYALRVTGELFF. The CDR3 DNA is TGTGCCAGCAGTTATGCTCTTCGGGTTACCGGGGAGCTGTTTTTT.